Following are 15 T cell receptor beta chains from one sample sequenced in a study of blood T cell repertoires in COVID-19. Clones were sequenced by immunoSEQ multiplex PCR, and TCRdb holds only the in-frame ones, with some missing. The sample contains some 90,000 clones, about 93% of which appear only once. The sample comprised peripheral blood. All receptors come from a woman aged 45-65 years in a cohort sampled during active COVID-19.

This clone has only a few counts. The chain uses TRBV28 and TRBJ1-3; unclear D gene. The CDR3 runs 15 residues. Germline V CDR1 and CDR2: MDHEN, SYDVKM. V lost 5 bases and J lost 3, with 14 bases in between. CDR3 protein: CASSRLGGNGNTIYF. CDR3 coding DNA: TGTGCCAGCAGTCGTCTAGGCGGTAATGGAAACACCATATATTTT.

The chain couples TRBV19 to TRBJ1-2, with D maybe TRBD1 (5 bases). Looked up from germline, CDR1 is LNHDA and CDR2 is SQIVND (reference sequence). The germline V and J ends were trimmed by 3 bases and 3 bases, with 11 bases remaining between them. CDR3 length: 14 amino acids. This CDR3 is CASSIQGWDYGYTF. The CDR3 nucleotides are TGTGCCAGTAGTATTCAGGGTTGGGACTATGGCTACACCTTC. The variable domain in full, completed from reference TRBV19 and TRBJ1-2, reads DGGITQSPKYLFRKEGQNVTLSCEQNLNHDAMYWYRQDPGQGLRLIYYSQIVNDFQKGDIAEGYSVSREKKESFPLTVTSAQKNPTAFYLCASSIQGWDYGYTFGSGTRLTVV.

V gene TRBV11-2 combines with J gene TRBJ2-7, with 7 positions matching TRBD1. J was trimmed by 2 bases and V by 4 bases; bases with no gene match: 5. Germline V gene lookup returns CDR1 SGHAT and CDR2 FQNNGV. The CDR3 has 14 amino acids. The CDR3 DNA reads TGTGCCAGCAGCTCGTACAGGGGCCCCTACGAGCAGTACTTC. Translation: CASSSYRGPYEQYF.

This chain uses TRBV27 with TRBJ1-4; D is unclear. Trimming left V 3 bases short and J 2 bases short, with 7 bases between. Germline CDR1 MNHEY, CDR2 SMNVEV (reference sequence). This CDR3 comprises 14 residues. CDR3 coding DNA: TGTGCCAGCAGTTTTCTCCAGACTAATGAAAAACTGTTTTTT. This encodes CASSFLQTNEKLFF.

The chain recombines TRBV5-6 with TRBJ1-2; a weak D match, TRBD1 (6 bases). Germline-derived CDR1 and CDR2 are SGHDT and YYEEEE. Trimming took 4 bases from V and 5 from J, leaving 9 bases between them. The CDR3 spans 12 residues. CDR3 in DNA: TGTGCCAGCAGCCCCGGGACATATGGCTACACCTTC. It codes for CASSPGTYGYTF.

The chain recombines TRBV11-2 with TRBJ2-7; 9 positions agree with TRBD1. The trim removed 5 bases at V and 3 bases at J, leaving 11 bases unmatched. This CDR3 has 16 residues. The germline CDR1 and CDR2 sequences are SGHAT and FQNNGV. DNA of the CDR3: TGTGCCAGCAGCGTGGGCTGGGGGGACAGGGTCTACGAGCAGTACTTC. Protein product: CASSVGWGDRVYEQYF.

The table lists this clone with a few counts. V is TRBV18 and J is TRBJ1-6; D is undetermined. Germline-derived CDR1 and CDR2 are KGHSH and LQKENI. V was cut by 3 bases and J by 7 bases, with 7 bases left in between. This CDR3 comprises 13 residues. This CDR3 reads CASSPGINSPLHF. The CDR3 bases are TGTGCCAGCTCACCCGGGATCAATTCACCCCTCCACTTT. The variable domain in full, completed from reference TRBV18 and TRBJ1-6, reads NAGVMQNPRHLVRRRGQEARLRCSPMKGHSHVYWYRQLPEEGLKFMVYLQKENIIDESGMPKERFSAEFPKEGPSILRIQQVVRGDSAAYFCASSPGINSPLHFGNGTRLTVT.

The J gene is TRBJ2-5, the V gene TRBV5-6; 14 positions match TRBD2. J gave up 4 bases and V 1 base, and 6 bases lay outside the gene matches. The CDR3 has 17 residues. CDR1 is SGHDT and CDR2 is YYEEEE in the germline V gene. DNA of the CDR3: TGTGCCAGCAGCTTGATGGGACTAGCGGGAGATGTAGAGACCCAGTACTTC. Its protein product is CASSLMGLAGDVETQYF.

This chain connects TRBV5-1 to TRBJ2-6; 8 nucleotides agree with TRBD1. This CDR3 is built from 19 residues. Germline assignment: CDR1 SGHRS and CDR2 YFSETQ. The junction had 10 bases not matched to a gene; V was cut back by 2 bases and J by 0 bases. The CDR3 DNA reads TGCGCCAGCAGCTTTCTGTTTGGGACAGGTTACTCTGGGGCCAACGTCCTGACTTTC. It specifies CASSFLFGTGYSGANVLTF.

The rearrangement uses TRBV10-3 and TRBJ2-2, with TRBD2 matching over 11 bases. This CDR3 has 17 residues. Germline V lookup: CDR1 ENHRY, CDR2 SYGVKD. The junction had 6 bases not matched to a gene; V was cut back by 6 bases and J by 0 bases. The CDR3 nucleotides are TGTGCCATCAGCGCTAGCGGGGGGTCCCCGAACACCGGGGAGCTGTTTTTT. Encoded protein: CAISASGGSPNTGELFF.

The chain couples TRBV27 to TRBJ1-2; 8 bases map to TRBD1. Germline lookup yields CDR1 MNHEY and CDR2 SMNVEV (reference sequence). Unmatched junction bases numbered 8, after V lost 7 bases and J lost 1 base. The CDR3 covers 15 residues. The CDR3 bases are TGTGCCAGCAAGAGTCAGGGGGCTTATAACTATGGCTACACCTTC. Its protein is CASKSQGAYNYGYTF.

V is TRBV18 and J is TRBJ1-3; D remains ambiguous. The V and J ends lost 0 bases and 3 bases respectively, with 6 bases between them. Germline lookup yields CDR1 KGHSH and CDR2 LQKENI. This CDR3 spans 14 amino acids. In DNA form, the CDR3 reads TGTGCCAGCTCACCACCGGGCCGTGGAAACACCATATATTTT. It translates to CASSPPGRGNTIYF.

The chain carries TRBV7-2 and TRBJ2-5; TRBD1 might be the D (6 bases). The V end lost 5 bases, the J end lost 3 bases, and 22 bases lay between the germline ends. The CDR3 runs 17 residues. The V gene's germline CDR1 is SGHTA and CDR2 FQGNSA. This chain's CDR3 is CASSPARDTKLKETQYF. The CDR3 bases are TGTGCCAGCAGCCCCGCCCGGGACACTAAATTAAAAGAGACCCAGTACTTC.

This chain links TRBV7-3 with TRBJ2-7, with D perhaps TRBD2 (7 bases). The CDR3 runs 15 residues. Trimming removed 5 bases from V and 2 bases from J, with 16 bases in between. The germline gives CDR1 SGHTA, CDR2 FQGTGA. The CDR3 DNA reads TGTGCCAGCAGCCGACACGCGGGGGCAGCCTACGAGCAGTACTTC. Protein: CASSRHAGAAYEQYF.

The chain is built from TRBV28 and TRBJ2-3, with TRBD2 identical over 7 bases. Per the germline V gene, CDR1 is MDHEN and CDR2 is SYDVKM. The ends lost 3 bases at V and 0 bases at J; junction bases unmatched: 3. The CDR3 consists of 15 residues. CDR3 sequence reads: CASSFASGSTDTQYF. DNA of the CDR3: TGTGCCAGCAGTTTTGCTAGCGGAAGCACAGATACGCAGTATTTT.